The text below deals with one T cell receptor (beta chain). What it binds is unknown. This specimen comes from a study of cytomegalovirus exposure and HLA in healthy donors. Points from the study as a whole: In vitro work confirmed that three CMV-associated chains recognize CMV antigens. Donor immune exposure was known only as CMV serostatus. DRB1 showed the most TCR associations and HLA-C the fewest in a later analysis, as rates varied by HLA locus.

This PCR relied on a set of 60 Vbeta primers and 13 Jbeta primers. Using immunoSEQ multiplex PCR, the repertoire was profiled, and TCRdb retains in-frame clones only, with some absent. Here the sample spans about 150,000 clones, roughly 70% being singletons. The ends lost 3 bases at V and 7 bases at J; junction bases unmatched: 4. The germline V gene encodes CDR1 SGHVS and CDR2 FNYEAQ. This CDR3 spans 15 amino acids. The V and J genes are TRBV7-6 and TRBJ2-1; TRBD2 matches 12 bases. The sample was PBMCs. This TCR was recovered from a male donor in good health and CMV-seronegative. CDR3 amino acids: CASSLGLAGNNEQFF. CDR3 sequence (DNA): TGTGCCAGCAGCTTGGGACTAGCGGGTAATAATGAGCAGTTCTTC.